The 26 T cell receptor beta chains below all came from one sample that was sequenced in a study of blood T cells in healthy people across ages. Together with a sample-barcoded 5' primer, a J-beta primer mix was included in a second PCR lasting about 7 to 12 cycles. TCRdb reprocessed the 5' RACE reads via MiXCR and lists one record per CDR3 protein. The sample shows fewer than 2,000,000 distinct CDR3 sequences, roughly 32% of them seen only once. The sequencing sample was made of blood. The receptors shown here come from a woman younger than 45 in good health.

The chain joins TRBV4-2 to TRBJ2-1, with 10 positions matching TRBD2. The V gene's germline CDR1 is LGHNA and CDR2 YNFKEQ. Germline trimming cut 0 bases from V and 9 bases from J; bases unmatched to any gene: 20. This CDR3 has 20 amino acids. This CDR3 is CASSQEEQREGPRAVIEQFF. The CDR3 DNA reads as TGTGCCAGCAGCCAAGAAGAGCAGCGGGAGGGCCCTCGGGCAGTGATTGAGCAGTTCTTC.

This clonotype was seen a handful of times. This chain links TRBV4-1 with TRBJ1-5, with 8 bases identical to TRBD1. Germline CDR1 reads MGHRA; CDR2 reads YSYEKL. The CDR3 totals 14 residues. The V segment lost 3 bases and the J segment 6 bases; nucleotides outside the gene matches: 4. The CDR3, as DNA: TGCGCCAGCAGCCAGTCAGGGGGCAGTCAGCCCCAGCATTTT. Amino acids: CASSQSGGSQPQHF.

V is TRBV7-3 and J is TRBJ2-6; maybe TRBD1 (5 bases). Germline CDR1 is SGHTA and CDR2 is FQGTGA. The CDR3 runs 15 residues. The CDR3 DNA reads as TGTACCACCGATAAGGGGCTCCCTGGGGCCAACGTCCTGACTTTC. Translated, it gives CTTDKGLPGANVLTF.

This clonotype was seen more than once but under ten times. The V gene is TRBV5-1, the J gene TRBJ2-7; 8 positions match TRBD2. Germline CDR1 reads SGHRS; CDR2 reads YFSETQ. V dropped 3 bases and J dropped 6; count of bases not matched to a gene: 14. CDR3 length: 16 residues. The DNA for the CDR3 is TGCGCCAGCAGCTACGGACTAGCTCGAGGGGGGGGCGAGCAGTACTTC. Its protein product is CASSYGLARGGGEQYF.

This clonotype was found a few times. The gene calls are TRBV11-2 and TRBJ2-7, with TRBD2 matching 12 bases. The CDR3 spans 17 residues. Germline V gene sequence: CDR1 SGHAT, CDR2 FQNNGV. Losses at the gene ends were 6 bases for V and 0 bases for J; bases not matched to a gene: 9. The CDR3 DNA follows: TGTGCCAGCAGGACCGGGACTAGCGGGTTTCTCTCCTACGAGCAGTACTTC. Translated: CASRTGTSGFLSYEQYF.

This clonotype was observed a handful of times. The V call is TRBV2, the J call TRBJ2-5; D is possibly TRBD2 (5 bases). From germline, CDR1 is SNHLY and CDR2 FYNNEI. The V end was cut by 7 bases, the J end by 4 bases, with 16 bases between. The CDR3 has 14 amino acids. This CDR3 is CASIFGDTRETQYF. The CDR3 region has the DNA TGTGCCAGCATCTTCGGGGATACCAGAGAGACCCAGTACTTC.

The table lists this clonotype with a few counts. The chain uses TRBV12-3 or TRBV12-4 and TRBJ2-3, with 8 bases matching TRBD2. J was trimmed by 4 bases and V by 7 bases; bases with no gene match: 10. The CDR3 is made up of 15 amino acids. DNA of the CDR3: TGTGCCAGCACCAGTGGGGGACTAGGCCCAGATACGCAGTATTTT. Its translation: CASTSGGLGPDTQYF.

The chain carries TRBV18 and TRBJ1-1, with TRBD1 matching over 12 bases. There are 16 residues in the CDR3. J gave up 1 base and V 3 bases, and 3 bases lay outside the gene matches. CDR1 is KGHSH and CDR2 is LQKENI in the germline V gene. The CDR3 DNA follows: TGTGCCAGCTCACCTCGGGACAGGGGGCCGAACACTGAAGCTTTCTTT. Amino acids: CASSPRDRGPNTEAFF. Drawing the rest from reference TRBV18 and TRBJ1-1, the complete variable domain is NAGVMQNPRHLVRRRGQEARLRCSPMKGHSHVYWYRQLPEEGLKFMVYLQKENIIDESGMPKERFSAEFPKEGPSILRIQQVVRGDSAAYFCASSPRDRGPNTEAFFGQGTRLTVV.

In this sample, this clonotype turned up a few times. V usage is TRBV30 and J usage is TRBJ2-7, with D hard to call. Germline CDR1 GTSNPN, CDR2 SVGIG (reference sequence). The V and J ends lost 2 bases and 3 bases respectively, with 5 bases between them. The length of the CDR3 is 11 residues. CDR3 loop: CAWSPLYEQYF. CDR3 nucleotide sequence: TGTGCCTGGAGTCCCCTCTACGAGCAGTACTTC.

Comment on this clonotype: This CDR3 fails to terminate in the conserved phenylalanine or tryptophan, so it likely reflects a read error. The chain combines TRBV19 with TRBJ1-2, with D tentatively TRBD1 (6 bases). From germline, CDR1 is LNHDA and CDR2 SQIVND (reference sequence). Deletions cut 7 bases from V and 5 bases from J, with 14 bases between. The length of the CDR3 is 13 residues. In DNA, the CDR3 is TGTGCCAGTACGACAGGAGGTTGGTATGGCTACACCCTC. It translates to CASTTGGWYGYTL.

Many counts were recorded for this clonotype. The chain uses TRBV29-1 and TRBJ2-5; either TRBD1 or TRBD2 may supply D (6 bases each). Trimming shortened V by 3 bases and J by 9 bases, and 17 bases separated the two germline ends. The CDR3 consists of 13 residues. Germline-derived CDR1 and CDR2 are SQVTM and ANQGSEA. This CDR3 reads CSVDWGAKGAQYF. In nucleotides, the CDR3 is TGCAGCGTTGATTGGGGGGCCAAGGGTGCCCAGTACTTC.

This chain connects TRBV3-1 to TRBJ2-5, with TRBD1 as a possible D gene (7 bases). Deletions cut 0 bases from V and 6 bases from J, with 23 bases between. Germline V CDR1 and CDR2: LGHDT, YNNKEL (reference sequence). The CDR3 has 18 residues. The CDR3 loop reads CASSQDRGLRLTGKTQYF. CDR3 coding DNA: TGTGCCAGCAGCCAAGATCGGGGGTTGCGTTTGACAGGGAAGACCCAGTACTTC.

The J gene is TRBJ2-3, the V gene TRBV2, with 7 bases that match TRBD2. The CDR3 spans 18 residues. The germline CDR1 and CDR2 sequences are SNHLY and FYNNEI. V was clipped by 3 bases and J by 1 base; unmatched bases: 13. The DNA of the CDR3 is TGTGCCAGCAGTGAGGCTCTAGTCAGCGGGATTGGCACAGATACGCAGTATTTT. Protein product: CASSEALVSGIGTDTQYF.

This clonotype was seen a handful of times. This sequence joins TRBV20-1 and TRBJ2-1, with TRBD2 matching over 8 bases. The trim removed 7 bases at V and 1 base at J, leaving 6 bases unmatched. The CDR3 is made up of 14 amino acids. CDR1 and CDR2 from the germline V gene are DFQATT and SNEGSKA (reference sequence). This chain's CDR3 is CSESGGGSYNEQFF. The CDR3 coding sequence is TGCAGTGAAAGCGGCGGGGGGTCCTACAATGAGCAGTTCTTC.

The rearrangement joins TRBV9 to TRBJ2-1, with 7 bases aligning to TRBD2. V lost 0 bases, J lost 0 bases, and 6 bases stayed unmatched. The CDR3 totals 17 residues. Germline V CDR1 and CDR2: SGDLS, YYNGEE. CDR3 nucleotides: TGTGCCAGCAGCGTAGCCGGGAGGCCGTCCTCCTACAATGAGCAGTTCTTC. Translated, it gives CASSVAGRPSSYNEQFF.

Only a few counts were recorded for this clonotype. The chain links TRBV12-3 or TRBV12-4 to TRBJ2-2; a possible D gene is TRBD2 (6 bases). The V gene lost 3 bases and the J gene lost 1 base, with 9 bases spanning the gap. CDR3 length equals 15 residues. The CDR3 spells CASSFGTLNTGELFF. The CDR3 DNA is TGTGCCAGCAGTTTCGGGACTTTGAACACCGGGGAGCTGTTTTTT.

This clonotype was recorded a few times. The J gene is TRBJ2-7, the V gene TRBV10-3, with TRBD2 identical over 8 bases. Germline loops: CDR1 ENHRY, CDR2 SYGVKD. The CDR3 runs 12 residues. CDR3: CAGAGANYEQYF. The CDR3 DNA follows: TGTGCGGGAGCGGGAGCTAACTACGAGCAGTACTTC.

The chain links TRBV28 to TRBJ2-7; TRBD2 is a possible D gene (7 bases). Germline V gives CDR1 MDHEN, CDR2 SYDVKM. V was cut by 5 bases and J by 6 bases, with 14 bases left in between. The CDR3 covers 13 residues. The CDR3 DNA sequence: TGTGCCAGCAGTACCCCGGGGGGCGGCGAGCAGTACTTC. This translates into CASSTPGGGEQYF. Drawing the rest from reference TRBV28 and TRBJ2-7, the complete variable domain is DVKVTQSSRYLVKRTGEKVFLECVQDMDHENMFWYRQDPGLGLRLIYFSYDVKMKEKGDIPEGYSVSREKKERFSLILESASTNQTSMYLCASSTPGGGEQYFGPGTRLTVT.

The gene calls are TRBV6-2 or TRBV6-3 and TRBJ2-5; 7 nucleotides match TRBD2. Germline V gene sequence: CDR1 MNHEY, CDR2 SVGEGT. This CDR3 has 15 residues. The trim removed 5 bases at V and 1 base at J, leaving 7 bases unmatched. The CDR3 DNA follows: TGTGCCAGCAGTCAATTGGGAGGGAGCCAAGAGACCCAGTACTTC. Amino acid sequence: CASSQLGGSQETQYF.

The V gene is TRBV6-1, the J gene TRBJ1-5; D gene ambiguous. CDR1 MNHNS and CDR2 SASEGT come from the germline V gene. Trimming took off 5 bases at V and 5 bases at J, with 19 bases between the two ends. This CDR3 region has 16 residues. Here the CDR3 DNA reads TGTGCCAGCAGTAGGAGGTCGGCAGGCGCCTATCAGCCCCAGCATTTT. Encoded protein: CASSRRSAGAYQPQHF.

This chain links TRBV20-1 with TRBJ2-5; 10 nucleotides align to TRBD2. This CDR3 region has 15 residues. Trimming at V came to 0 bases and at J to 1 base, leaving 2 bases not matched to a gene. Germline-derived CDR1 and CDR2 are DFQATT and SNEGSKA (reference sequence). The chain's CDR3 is CSARDTSGTQETQYF. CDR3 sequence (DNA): TGCAGTGCTAGAGATACTAGCGGGACCCAAGAGACCCAGTACTTC.

CDR3 sequence: CASSVGREEGQPQHF. In nucleotides, the CDR3 is TGTGCCAGCAGTGTGGGCAGGGAAGAGGGCCAGCCCCAGCATTTT. The rearrangement joins TRBV6-1 to TRBJ1-5; D may be TRBD1 (5 bases). The germline gives CDR1 MNHNS, CDR2 SASEGT. The V gene lost 4 bases and the J gene lost 7 bases, with 17 bases spanning the gap. This CDR3 region has 15 residues.

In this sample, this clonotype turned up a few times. In DNA form, the CDR3 reads TGTGCCAGCAGCCTAAACGGACTAGCTGGGGAGACCCAGTACTTC. Translated: CASSLNGLAGETQYF. The gene calls are TRBV11-2 and TRBJ2-5, with 8 bases identical to TRBD2. Trimming removed 5 bases from V and 5 bases from J; junction bases left unmatched: 10. Germline V gene lookup returns CDR1 SGHAT and CDR2 FQNNGV. CDR3 size: 15 residues.

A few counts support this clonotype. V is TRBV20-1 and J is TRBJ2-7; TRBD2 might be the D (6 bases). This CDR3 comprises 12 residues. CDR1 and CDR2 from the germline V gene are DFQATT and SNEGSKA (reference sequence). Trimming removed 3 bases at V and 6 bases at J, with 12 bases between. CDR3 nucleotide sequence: TGCAGTGCTAGCGGGGACTCCAGCGAGCAGTACTTC. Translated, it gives CSASGDSSEQYF.

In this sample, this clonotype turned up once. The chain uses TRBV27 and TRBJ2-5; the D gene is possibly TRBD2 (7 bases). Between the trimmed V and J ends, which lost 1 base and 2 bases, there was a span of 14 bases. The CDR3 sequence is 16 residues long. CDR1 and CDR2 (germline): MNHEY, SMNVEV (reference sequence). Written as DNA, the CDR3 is TGTGCCAGCAGTTTATATGGGGGGGGGACACAAGAGACCCAGTACTTC. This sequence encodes CASSLYGGGTQETQYF.

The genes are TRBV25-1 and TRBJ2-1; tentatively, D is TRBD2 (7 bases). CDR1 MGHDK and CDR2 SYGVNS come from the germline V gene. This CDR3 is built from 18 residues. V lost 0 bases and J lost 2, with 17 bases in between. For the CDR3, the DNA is TGTGCCAGCAGTGAATATTCGTGGGCGGGGGCCACCTACAATGAGCAGTTCTTC. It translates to CASSEYSWAGATYNEQFF.